The source of this T cell receptor beta chain is a study of graft-versus-host responses after intestinal transplantation. General observations from the study: Elevated graft-versus-host to host-versus-graft clonal ratios in allografts were recorded for patients with graft-donor T cell macrochimerism.

V dropped 3 bases and J dropped 8 bases, with 14 bases sitting between them. The CDR3 length is 15 residues. From germline, CDR1 is MGHRA and CDR2 YSYEKL. About this clone itself: No antigen is known for it.

Profiling relied on immunoSEQ multiplex PCR, and the TCRdb table lists in-frame clones only, not all of them. The sample lists tens of thousands of clones, around 94% seen once, with about 0.78% in the top ten. This TCR derives from a human patient who received an intestinal transplant, so some T cells may come from the graft donor. The chain employs TRBV4-1 and TRBJ1-6, with D maybe TRBD1 (5 bases). Sequenced here: PBMCs, sampled 16 days after intestinal transplant. The CDR3 region is CASSHREGVDSPLHF. The CDR3 DNA reads TGCGCCAGCAGCCACAGGGAGGGTGTTGATTCACCCCTCCACTTT.